The clone carrying this T cell receptor (beta chain) was seen only a few times. Its antigen is undetermined. The CDR3 is 13 residues long. V was trimmed by 2 bases and J by 6 bases, leaving 10 bases between them. Germline CDR1 and CDR2: MDHEN and SYDVKM. This record belongs to a study of early T cells in non-severe SARS-CoV-2 infection. Study-level background: RNA in bulk from unsorted whole blood was sequenced, and chains were unpaired.

General study results and limits: The study's VDJdb matching favored anti-spike CD8 responses and missed private and CD4 specificities.

Individual cDNA molecules received unique molecular identifiers. TCRdb used MiXCR to reprocess the 5' RACE reads, holding one entry per CDR3 protein. The data hold under 30,000 distinct CDR3 sequences, with about 5.8% observed a single time. This TCR was recovered from an adult who was a healthcare worker with PCR-confirmed SARS-CoV-2 infection or an uninfected control (not recorded which). The source material was whole blood. The chain couples TRBV28 to TRBJ2-5, with a tentative D call TRBD2 (6 bases). CDR3 bases: TGTGCCAGCAGTTTAGCAGGGAGGCAGACCCAGTACTTC. Translated: CASSLAGRQTQYF.